A single sample is the source of the 30 T cell receptor beta chains below, sequenced in a study of blood T cell repertoires in COVID-19. Sequencing was performed with immunoSEQ multiplex PCR; in TCRdb, only in-frame clones are kept and a portion is missing. This table has 35,000 to 55,000 clones, around 82% appearing once. The sequencing sample was made of peripheral blood. Receptors originate from a woman aged 70 to 79 with acute or convalescent COVID-19.

This rearrangement joins TRBV7-2 to TRBJ2-7; TRBD2 aligns across 7 bases. V lost 5 bases to trimming and J lost 2 bases; unmatched junction nucleotides: 12. CDR1 is SGHTA and CDR2 is FQGNSA in the germline V gene. The CDR3 contains 16 residues. CDR3 amino acids: CASSPGGGGYTYEQYF. As DNA, the CDR3 is TGTGCCAGCAGCCCGGGGGGAGGAGGGTACACCTACGAGCAGTACTTC.

The V and J genes are TRBV12-3 or TRBV12-4 and TRBJ1-4; the D is unclear. The CDR3 is 11 amino acids. Trimming removed 10 bases at V and 8 bases at J, with 11 bases between. This chain's CDR3 is CATRRSEKLFF. In DNA, the CDR3 is TGTGCCACCCGGCGGTCGGAAAAACTGTTTTTT.

CDR3 DNA: TGTGCCTGGAGTGTACCTACAGGGCTATCTAATGAAAAACTGTTTTTT. This gives the protein CAWSVPTGLSNEKLFF. V is TRBV30 and J is TRBJ1-4; TRBD1 might be the D (6 bases). There are 16 residues in the CDR3. V dropped 0 bases and J dropped 3 bases, with 14 bases sitting between them. Germline assignment: CDR1 GTSNPN and CDR2 SVGIG (reference sequence). Full variable domain (remainder filled in from reference TRBV30 and TRBJ1-4): SQTIHQWPATLVQPVGSPLSLECTVEGTSNPNLYWYRQAAGRGLQLLFYSVGIGQISSEVPQNLSASRPQDRQFILSSKKLLLSDSGFYLCAWSVPTGLSNEKLFFGSGTQLSVL.

The chain joins TRBV7-3 to TRBJ2-3; perhaps TRBD2 as D (5 bases). The V end was cut by 0 bases, the J end by 4 bases, with 11 bases between. In germline, CDR1 is SGHTA, CDR2 FQGTGA. This CDR3 spans 15 amino acids. CDR3 amino acids: CASSLTSANSDTQYF. CDR3 DNA sequence: TGTGCCAGCAGCTTAACTAGCGCCAATTCAGATACGCAGTATTTT.

This clone came up a few times. The rearrangement joins TRBV19 to TRBJ2-7; weak D call: TRBD2 (5 bases). This CDR3 spans 12 amino acids. The V gene lost 10 bases and the J gene lost 6 bases, with 16 bases spanning the gap. From germline, CDR1 is LNHDA and CDR2 SQIVND (reference sequence). For the CDR3, the DNA is TGTGCCACCATAGGCCCCCGGGGCGAGCAGTACTTC. As protein: CATIGPRGEQYF.

This chain connects TRBV11-3 to TRBJ2-1, with D maybe TRBD1 (6 bases). The CDR3 has 13 residues. From germline, CDR1 is SGHNT and CDR2 YENEEA. The germline V and J ends were trimmed by 7 bases and 8 bases, with 15 bases remaining between them. Here the CDR3 reads CASTGVRGHEQFF. The CDR3, as DNA: TGTGCCAGCACCGGGGTCAGGGGTCATGAGCAGTTCTTC. Together with reference TRBV11-3 and TRBJ2-1, the CDR3 gives the full variable domain: EAGVVQSPRYKIIEKKQPVAFWCNPISGHNTLYWYLQNLGQGPELLIRYENEEAVDDSQLPKDRFSAERLKGVDSTLKIQPAELGDSAVYLCASTGVRGHEQFFGPGTRLTVL.

The sample holds a few counts of this clone. V is TRBV11-2 and J is TRBJ2-7; TRBD2 matches at 8 bases. Germline values: CDR1 SGHAT, CDR2 FQNNGV. The CDR3 is 11 amino acids. The junction had 0 bases not matched to a gene; V was cut back by 5 bases and J by 6 bases. CDR3 sequence (DNA): TGTGCCAGCAGCCGGGAGGGCGAGCAGTACTTC. Encoded protein: CASSREGEQYF.

The rearrangement links TRBV6-1 to TRBJ1-2; 8 bases fit TRBD1. The V segment lost 3 bases and the J segment 5 bases; nucleotides outside the gene matches: 8. Germline V gives CDR1 MNHNS, CDR2 SASEGT. The CDR3 contains 15 residues. The CDR3 sequence: CASSDISGTGYGYTF. CDR3 DNA: TGTGCCAGCAGTGACATCTCCGGGACAGGATATGGCTACACCTTC.

The chain has TRBV28 and TRBJ2-1, with TRBD2 matching 7 bases. Germline assignment: CDR1 MDHEN and CDR2 SYDVKM. V lost 7 bases to trimming and J lost 5 bases; unmatched junction nucleotides: 11. The CDR3 length is 15 residues. The CDR3 region is CASTLTGTTNNEQFF. The CDR3 region has the DNA TGTGCCAGCACCCTCACGGGGACTACCAACAATGAGCAGTTCTTC.

J is TRBJ1-2 and V is TRBV5-1; the match to TRBD1 covers 7 bases. Unmatched junction bases numbered 7, after V lost 1 base and J lost 7 bases. The CDR3 contains 14 residues. CDR1 is SGHRS, CDR2 YFSETQ, per germline. The CDR3 reads CASSLTGVPPGYTF. The CDR3 DNA sequence: TGCGCCAGCAGCTTGACAGGGGTTCCCCCTGGCTACACCTTC.

The chain links TRBV7-8 to TRBJ2-1; the match to TRBD2 covers 11 bases. V shed 5 bases and J 3 bases; nucleotides not matched to a gene: 6. Germline CDR1 and CDR2: SGHVS and FQNEAQ. The CDR3 is 16 residues long. The CDR3 bases are TGTGCCAGCAGCCCCGCGGGGACTAGCGGCTACAATGAGCAGTTCTTC. Protein: CASSPAGTSGYNEQFF.

J is TRBJ2-6 and V is TRBV27, with D unclear. CDR1 MNHEY and CDR2 SMNVEV come from the germline V gene (reference sequence). The length of the CDR3 is 15 residues. Deletions cut 1 base from V and 2 bases from J, with 6 bases between. CDR3 loop: CASSLLSAGANVLTF. CDR3 DNA sequence: TGTGCCAGCAGTTTATTATCCGCTGGGGCCAACGTCCTGACTTTC. Using reference TRBV27 and TRBJ2-6 for the parts outside the CDR3, the full variable domain is EAQVTQNPRYLITVTGKKLTVTCSQNMNHEYMSWYRQDPGLGLRQIYYSMNVEVTDKGDVPEGYKVSRKEKRNFPLILESPSPNQTSLYFCASSLLSAGANVLTFGAGSRLTVL.

This chain links TRBV19 with TRBJ2-3; 7 bases match TRBD1. Per germline, CDR1 LNHDA and CDR2 SQIVND (reference sequence). This CDR3 spans 13 amino acids. Trimming at V came to 6 bases and at J to 2 bases, leaving 2 bases not matched to a gene. CDR3 bases: TGTGCCAGTAGCAGGGGGAACACAGATACGCAGTATTTT. Residues: CASSRGNTDTQYF. Filled out from reference TRBV19 and TRBJ2-3, the complete variable domain reads DGGITQSPKYLFRKEGQNVTLSCEQNLNHDAMYWYRQDPGQGLRLIYYSQIVNDFQKGDIAEGYSVSREKKESFPLTVTSAQKNPTAFYLCASSRGNTDTQYFGPGTRLTVL.

This clone occurred a few times. The chain is built from TRBV6-2 or TRBV6-3 and TRBJ1-1, with 10 bases identical to TRBD1. Germline assignment: CDR1 MNHEY and CDR2 SVGEGT. The CDR3 is 15 residues long. Trimming removed 2 bases from V and 4 bases from J; junction bases left unmatched: 4. This CDR3 reads CASSYRDRGGTEAFF. CDR3 in DNA: TGTGCCAGCAGTTACCGGGACAGGGGTGGCACTGAAGCTTTCTTT.

The CDR3 nucleotides read TGTGCCAGTAGTGAGACTAGCGGGGCCAAAGAGACCCAGTACTTC. It specifies CASSETSGAKETQYF. The V and J genes are TRBV19 and TRBJ2-5, with 11 bases lining up with TRBD2. The CDR3 consists of 15 residues. Germline CDR1 LNHDA, CDR2 SQIVND (reference sequence). Trimming cost V 5 bases and J 3 bases; bases outside gene matches: 5. The full variable domain, rest sourced from reference TRBV19 and TRBJ2-5, is DGGITQSPKYLFRKEGQNVTLSCEQNLNHDAMYWYRQDPGQGLRLIYYSQIVNDFQKGDIAEGYSVSREKKESFPLTVTSAQKNPTAFYLCASSETSGAKETQYFGPGTRLLVL.

The gene calls are TRBV28 and TRBJ2-3; 8 positions agree with TRBD2. The length of the CDR3 is 15 residues. Germline V CDR1 and CDR2: MDHEN, SYDVKM. J was trimmed by 3 bases and V by 3 bases; bases with no gene match: 5. CDR3 coding DNA: TGTGCCAGCAGTTTGGCCGGGGGGGGGACAGATACGCAGTATTTT. This translates into CASSLAGGGTDTQYF.

The chain carries TRBV7-8 and TRBJ1-1; 9 nucleotides line up with TRBD1. J was trimmed by 13 bases and V by 1 base; bases with no gene match: 10. From germline, CDR1 is SGHVS and CDR2 FQNEAQ. The CDR3 spans 14 residues. The CDR3 reads CASSLGARTGVDFF. The DNA of the CDR3 is TGTGCCAGCAGCTTAGGAGCGAGGACAGGGGTGGATTTCTTT. The variable domain in full, with the rest retrieved from reference TRBV7-8 and TRBJ1-1, is GAGVSQSPRYKVAKRGQDVALRCDPISGHVSLFWYQQALGQGPEFLTYFQNEAQLDKSGLPSDRFFAERPEGSVSTLKIQRTQQEDSAVYLCASSLGARTGVDFFGQGTRLTVV.

The rearrangement uses TRBV11-3 and TRBJ2-7; 9 bases line up with TRBD2. Germline CDR1 reads SGHNT; CDR2 reads YENEEA. V lost 0 bases and J lost 6; bases outside the gene matches: 6. The CDR3 spans 15 residues. CDR3 coding DNA: TGTGCCAGCAGCTTAGAGGGCGGGAGGGGAGGCGAGCAGTACTTC. Translated, it gives CASSLEGGRGGEQYF.

The chain employs TRBV4-1 and TRBJ1-2; 10 nucleotides agree with TRBD1. Unmatched junction bases numbered 8, after V lost 0 bases and J lost 7 bases. CDR3 length equals 16 residues. Germline-derived CDR1 and CDR2 are MGHRA and YSYEKL. As DNA, the CDR3 is TGCGCCAGCAGCCAAGATGAGGGACAGGGGTCATCTGGCTACACCTTC. The encoded protein is CASSQDEGQGSSGYTF.

This rearrangement joins TRBV10-3 to TRBJ1-2, with 7 bases lining up with TRBD1. This CDR3 region has 13 residues. V lost 5 bases and J lost 10; bases outside the gene matches: 10. The germline gives CDR1 ENHRY, CDR2 SYGVKD. The CDR3 DNA sequence: TGTGCCATCAGTCAGGGACAGCCTCCCGTCTACACCTTC. It specifies CAISQGQPPVYTF.

With respect to this clone: Relative to the germline gene, one junction end is altered; a read error may explain this. The chain couples TRBV14 to TRBJ2-2; D is ambiguous. This CDR3 comprises 13 residues. Germline-derived CDR1 and CDR2 are SGHDN and FVKESK. CDR3 in DNA: TGTGCCAGCAGTCAAGCCGTTGCCGGGGAGCTGTTTTTT. As protein: CASSQAVAGELFF.

V is TRBV7-2 and J is TRBJ2-1; the match to TRBD2 covers 7 bases. J was trimmed by 7 bases and V by 0 bases; bases with no gene match: 9. Germline V gene sequence: CDR1 SGHTA, CDR2 FQGNSA. The CDR3 length is 16 residues. In DNA, the CDR3 is TGTGCCAGCAGCTTAGCTTGGGGCGGGAGCAGTAATGAGCAGTTCTTC. Protein sequence: CASSLAWGGSSNEQFF. Looking up the rest from reference TRBV7-2 and TRBJ2-1 gives the full variable domain: GAGVSQSPSNKVTEKGKDVELRCDPISGHTALYWYRQSLGQGLEFLIYFQGNSAPDKSGLPSDRFSAERTGGSVSTLTIQRTQQEDSAVYLCASSLAWGGSSNEQFFGPGTRLTVL.

The rearrangement links TRBV9 to TRBJ2-7; 7 bases agree with TRBD1. Germline CDR1 reads SGDLS; CDR2 reads YYNGEE. With 4 bases clipped from V and 2 bases from J, the junction kept 12 bases outside the gene matches. The CDR3 has 16 amino acids. CDR3 bases: TGTGCCAGCAGCCTCAGCTGGGGACAGCCAACCTACGAGCAGTACTTC. Its protein product is CASSLSWGQPTYEQYF.

The chain couples TRBV12-3 or TRBV12-4 to TRBJ1-2; D uncertain. This CDR3 spans 13 amino acids. Deletions cut 3 bases from V and 7 bases from J, with 12 bases between. CDR3 residues: CASSFMAGSGYTF. Written as DNA, the CDR3 is TGTGCCAGCAGTTTCATGGCGGGATCTGGCTACACCTTC.

The V call is TRBV14, the J call TRBJ2-7; TRBD2 aligns across 8 bases. CDR1 and CDR2 from the germline V gene are SGHDN and FVKESK. The CDR3 has 15 amino acids. Germline trimming cut 0 bases from V and 7 bases from J; bases unmatched to any gene: 8. The CDR3 coding sequence is TGTGCCAGCAGCCAAGAGGCAGCGGGAGTGGGTGAGCAGTACTTC. Translation gives CASSQEAAGVGEQYF.

The chain is built from TRBV7-9 and TRBJ1-4; no firm D call. Germline assignment: CDR1 SEHNR and CDR2 FQNEAQ (reference sequence). There are 16 residues in the CDR3. The ends were cut back, 0 bases at V and 7 bases at J, with 15 bases in the middle. The CDR3 region has the DNA TGTGCCAGCAGCTTAGCCGGAGGCCCCTGGGGTGAAAAACTGTTTTTT. It translates to CASSLAGGPWGEKLFF.

The chain uses TRBV11-3 and TRBJ1-1; D not certain. Trimming left V 2 bases short and J 0 bases short, with 7 bases between. The CDR3 sequence is 14 residues long. Germline V CDR1 and CDR2: SGHNT, YENEEA. The CDR3 spells CASSLTGMNTEAFF. CDR3 coding DNA: TGTGCCAGCAGCTTAACCGGGATGAACACTGAAGCTTTCTTT.

The chain joins TRBV14 to TRBJ1-1; 8 bases fit TRBD1. This CDR3 region has 14 residues. The ends lost 3 bases at V and 11 bases at J; junction bases unmatched: 11. CDR1 and CDR2 from the germline V gene are SGHDN and FVKESK. The CDR3 sequence: CASSQDRVQEGAFF. The CDR3 nucleotides read TGTGCCAGCAGCCAGGACAGGGTTCAAGAGGGGGCTTTCTTT.

V usage is TRBV19 and J usage is TRBJ2-1; 7 bases are shared with TRBD2. Per germline, CDR1 LNHDA and CDR2 SQIVND (reference sequence). The CDR3 is 16 amino acids. The ends lost 4 bases at V and 4 bases at J; junction bases unmatched: 10. The CDR3 region is CASSTLAASFYNEQFF. DNA of the CDR3: TGTGCCAGTAGTACCCTAGCGGCTTCTTTTTACAATGAGCAGTTCTTC.

V usage is TRBV11-1 and J usage is TRBJ2-3; 11 bases match TRBD1. The CDR3 covers 16 residues. The junction had 8 bases not matched to a gene; V was cut back by 5 bases and J by 4 bases. Germline V lookup: CDR1 SGHAT, CDR2 FQDESV (reference sequence). This CDR3 reads CASSRRTGGFPDTQYF. CDR3 in DNA: TGTGCCAGCAGCAGAAGGACAGGGGGCTTCCCAGATACGCAGTATTTT. Supplemented by reference TRBV11-1 and TRBJ2-3, the full variable domain reads EAEVAQSPRYKITEKSQAVAFWCDPISGHATLYWYRQILGQGPELLVQFQDESVVDDSQLPKDRFSAERLKGVDSTLKIQPAELGDSAMYLCASSRRTGGFPDTQYFGPGTRLTVL.